This T cell receptor (beta chain) was sequenced during a study of T-cell memory formation after mild COVID-19 (dated by TCRdb to the early 2020s). Broadly, across the study: TCR sequence clusters from the two donors were largely donor specific. Two young, previously healthy adult volunteers, one female and one male, were included in the cohort. Longitudinal TCRalpha and TCRbeta repertoire sequencing tracked T-cell clones expanding and contracting after mild COVID-19 in a couple of donors. Overall study outcomes, separate from this receptor: Balanced CD4/CD8 phenotypes were observed for clones contracting from day 15 to 85, whereas a bias towards CD4+ was observed for a second wave of clones expanding from day 15 to 37. Only a couple of mild cases were covered in the study, and larger cohorts including severe cases with pre-infection samples were considered necessary. The second-wave clones that peaked on day 37 were not confirmed to be SARS-CoV-2 specific. Some responding clones were found in pre-infection memory, which suggests that pre-existing cross-reactive memory T cells took part in the SARS-CoV-2 response. Contracting CD4+ clones appeared mostly in the CM and EM memory subsets, whereas CD8+ clones were enriched in EMRA.

This clonotype was observed a handful of times. Its antigen target is currently unknown. No clone much larger than this one lies a single base away; base qualities are absent. PBMCs were isolated by Ficoll-Paque density gradient centrifugation. Sequencing relied on an Illumina NovaSeq 6000. TCRalpha and TCRbeta cDNA libraries were built by 5'RACE with constant-segment primers, adding sample barcodes and unique molecular identifiers. RNA was extracted from every sample with Trizol reagent. Amplification of the libraries took two PCR steps, and the second step added a second sample barcode plus Illumina TruSeq adapters. The libraries were sequenced on an Illumina NovaSeq using 2 x 150 bp paired-end reads. Concerning the study's data processing: The reads were demultiplexed and collapsed into UMI-guided consensus sequences using migec v1.2.7. Using mixcr v2.1.11, UMI consensuses were aligned to TRA and TRB V and J templates and then assembled into clonotypes. A clonotype was counted as expanded or contracted only if both edgeR and NoisET called the change significant, with noise models trained on biological replicates. edgeR calls used a false discovery rate-adjusted p below 0.01 and a log2 fold-change threshold of 1. As an exploratory analysis of dynamics, PCA with hierarchical clustering was applied to max-normalized trajectories of the 1000 most abundant clonotypes. Separately sequenced CD4+ and CD8+ repertoires were used to assign a CD4 or CD8 phenotype to each responding clone. TCRdb redid the processing of the public reads, applying fastp at Q25 and MiXCR, and retained in-frame beta chains. Each entry is one CDR3 protein sequence, shown with its most common DNA and genes. TCRdb's processing, not the study's, gives the V and J calls here. Here the sample has 75,000 to 95,000 distinct CDR3 sequences; over 13% occur a single time. The top ten clones comprise under 45% of the sample.

The sample taken for sequencing was PBMCs or a T cell subset sorted from them (not recorded which). The TCR sequence derives from a man younger than 35 who had mild COVID-19 (a few samples of this study predate the infection). The sample titles of this study are shuffled in the database, so cell type and time point are left out; the donor was told from shared clones.

The DNA sequence reads TGCGCCAGCAGCCTCCGCCAGGGGTACAGTGATACGCAGTATTTT. This sequence encodes CASSLRQGYSDTQYF. The sequence joins TRBV5-1 to TRBJ2-3; possibly the D gene is TRBD1, per 6 matching bases. Trimming removed 4 bases from V and 6 bases from J, leaving 18 bases between the germline ends. From the cysteine through the phenylalanine, the CDR3 covers 15 amino acids. Here the CDR3 DNA is all that survives: 45 bases in frame from base 1. Via the germline V gene, CDR1 is SGHRS and CDR2 YFSETQ.